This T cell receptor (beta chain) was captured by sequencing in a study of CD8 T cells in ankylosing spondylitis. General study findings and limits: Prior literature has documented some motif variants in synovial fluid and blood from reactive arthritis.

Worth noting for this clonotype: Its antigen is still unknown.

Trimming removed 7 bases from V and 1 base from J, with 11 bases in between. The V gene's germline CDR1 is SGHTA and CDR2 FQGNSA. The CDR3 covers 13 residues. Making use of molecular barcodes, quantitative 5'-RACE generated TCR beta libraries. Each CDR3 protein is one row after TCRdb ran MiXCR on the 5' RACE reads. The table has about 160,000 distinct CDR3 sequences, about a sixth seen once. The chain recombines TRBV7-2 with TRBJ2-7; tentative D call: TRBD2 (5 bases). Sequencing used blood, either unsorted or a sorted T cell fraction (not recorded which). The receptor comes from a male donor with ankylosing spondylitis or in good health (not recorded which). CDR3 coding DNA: TGTGCCAGCAACCCGGGAATTTCCTACGAGCAGTACTTC. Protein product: CASNPGISYEQYF. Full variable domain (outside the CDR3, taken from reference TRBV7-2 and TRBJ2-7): GAGVSQSPSNKVTEKGKDVELRCDPISGHTALYWYRQSLGQGLEFLIYFQGNSAPDKSGLPSDRFSAERTGGSVSTLTIQRTQQEDSAVYLCASNPGISYEQYFGPGTRLTVT.